A selection of T cell receptor beta chains follows, all from one sample in a study of CD8+ T cells in alopecia areata. Profiling relied on immunoSEQ multiplex PCR, and the TCRdb table lists in-frame clones only, not all of them. This table holds about 200,000 clones, 58% found once. Material: CD4+ T cells sorted from blood, obtained at week 24, from a patient treated with tofacitinib. The receptors stem from a human donor with alopecia areata. The CDR3 runs from the conserved cysteine through the conserved F or W. The D gene is left open where the match is weak. Some rows mark clone size as missing; the rest say once, few, many or name a class of expanded clone.

D gene,J gene,V gene,clone size,CDR3 DNA,CDR3 protein
-,TRBJ1-3,TRBV30,-,TGTGCCTGGAGCATCGCCTCTGGAAACACCATATATTTT,CAWSIASGNTIYF
-,TRBJ1-2,TRBV9,-,TGTGCCAGCGAAGGAAACTATGGCTACACCTTC,CASEGNYGYTF
TRBD1,TRBJ2-4,TRBV19,-,TGTGCCAGTAGCGGACAGGGTCGAATAGCCAAAAACATTCAGTACTTC,CASSGQGRIAKNIQYF
-,TRBJ1-1,TRBV28,-,TGTGCCAGCAGTCACAGGAGACTGAACACTGAAGCTTTCTTT,CASSHRRLNTEAFF
TRBD2,TRBJ2-7,TRBV7-2,-,TGTGCCAGCAGCTTAGATGGGACTAGCGGGAGTTACGAGCAGTACTTC,CASSLDGTSGSYEQYF
TRBD1,TRBJ2-2,TRBV27,once,TGTGCCAGCAGCCTCTGGACAGGGCCTGGGACCGGGGAGCTGTTTTTT,CASSLWTGPGTGELFF
-,TRBJ2-5,TRBV7-9,-,TGTGCCAGCAGCTCAGCCGGGGGAGGGGGCCAAGAGACCCAGTACTTC,CASSSAGGGGQETQYF
-,TRBJ1-3,TRBV5-1,few,TGCGCCAGCAGCGAACTACAGGAAAGTGGAAACACCATATATTTT,CASSELQESGNTIYF
TRBD1,TRBJ1-4,TRBV4-1,-,TGCGCCAGCAGCCACCCCGGGACAGGGTTAGAAAAACTGTTTTTT,CASSHPGTGLEKLFF
-,TRBJ2-5,TRBV18,-,TGTGCCAGCTCACCGGAATTAAGTGATACCCAGTACTTC,CASSPELSDTQYF
TRBD1,TRBJ2-2,TRBV28,-,TGTGCTTCCGGGACAGCGAACACCGGGGAGCTGTTTTTT,CASGTANTGELFF
-,TRBJ2-1,TRBV14,few,TGTGCCAGCAGCCAAGATACCGAGCAGTTCTTC,CASSQDTEQFF
-,TRBJ1-1,TRBV10-3,-,TGTGCCATCAGTCCAACAGGGTCCACTGAAGCTTTCTTT,CAISPTGSTEAFF
TRBD2,TRBJ2-2,TRBV30,-,TGTGCCTCCCGAAGGGGACTAGGAAGAACCGGGGAGCTGTTTTTT,CASRRGLGRTGELFF